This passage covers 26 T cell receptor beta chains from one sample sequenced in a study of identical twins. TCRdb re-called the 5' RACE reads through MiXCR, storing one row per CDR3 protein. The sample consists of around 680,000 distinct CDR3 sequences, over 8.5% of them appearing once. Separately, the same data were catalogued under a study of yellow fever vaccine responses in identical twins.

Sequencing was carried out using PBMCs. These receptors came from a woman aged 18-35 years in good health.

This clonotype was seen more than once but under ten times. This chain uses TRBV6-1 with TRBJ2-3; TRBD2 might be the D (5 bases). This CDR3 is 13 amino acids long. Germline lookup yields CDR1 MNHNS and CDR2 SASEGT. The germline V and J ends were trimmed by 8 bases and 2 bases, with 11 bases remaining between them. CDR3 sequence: CASSVAFTDTQYF. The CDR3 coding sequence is TGTGCCAGCTCGGTAGCGTTCACAGATACGCAGTATTTT.

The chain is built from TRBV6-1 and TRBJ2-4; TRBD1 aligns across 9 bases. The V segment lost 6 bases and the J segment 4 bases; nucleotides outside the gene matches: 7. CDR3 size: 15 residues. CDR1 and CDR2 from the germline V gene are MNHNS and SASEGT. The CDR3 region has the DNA TGTGCCAGCAGCACCCGGACAGGGGCGAAAAACATTCAGTACTTC. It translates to CASSTRTGAKNIQYF.

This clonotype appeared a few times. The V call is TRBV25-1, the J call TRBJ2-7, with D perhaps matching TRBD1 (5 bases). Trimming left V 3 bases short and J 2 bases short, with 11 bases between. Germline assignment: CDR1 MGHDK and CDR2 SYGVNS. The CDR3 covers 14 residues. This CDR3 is CASSDSTETYEQYF. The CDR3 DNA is TGTGCCAGCAGTGACTCGACAGAGACCTACGAGCAGTACTTC.

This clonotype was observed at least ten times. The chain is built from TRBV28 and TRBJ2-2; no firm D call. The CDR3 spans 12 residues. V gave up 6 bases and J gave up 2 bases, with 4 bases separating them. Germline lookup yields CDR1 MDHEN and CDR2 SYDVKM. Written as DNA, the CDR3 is TGTGCCAGCAGAGAAAACACCGGGGAGCTGTTTTTT. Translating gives CASRENTGELFF.

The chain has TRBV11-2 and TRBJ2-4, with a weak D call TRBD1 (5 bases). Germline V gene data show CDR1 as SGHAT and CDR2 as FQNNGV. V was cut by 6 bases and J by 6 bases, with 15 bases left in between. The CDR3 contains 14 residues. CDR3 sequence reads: CASSLDTSTNIQYF. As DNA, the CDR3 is TGTGCCAGCAGTCTGGACACCTCCACAAACATTCAGTACTTC.

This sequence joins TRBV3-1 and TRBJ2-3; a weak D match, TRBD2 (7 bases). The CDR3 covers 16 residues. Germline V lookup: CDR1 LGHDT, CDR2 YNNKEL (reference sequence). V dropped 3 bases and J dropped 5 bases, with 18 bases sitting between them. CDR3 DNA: TGTGCCAGCAGCCAGTTAGGAGGGGGGGCTGGAGATACGCAGTATTTT. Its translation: CASSQLGGGAGDTQYF.

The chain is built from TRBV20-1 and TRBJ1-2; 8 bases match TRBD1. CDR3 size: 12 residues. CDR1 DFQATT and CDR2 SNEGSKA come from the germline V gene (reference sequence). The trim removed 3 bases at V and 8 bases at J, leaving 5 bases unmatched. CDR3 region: CSARDRAQGYTF. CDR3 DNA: TGCAGTGCTAGGGACAGGGCTCAAGGCTACACCTTC.

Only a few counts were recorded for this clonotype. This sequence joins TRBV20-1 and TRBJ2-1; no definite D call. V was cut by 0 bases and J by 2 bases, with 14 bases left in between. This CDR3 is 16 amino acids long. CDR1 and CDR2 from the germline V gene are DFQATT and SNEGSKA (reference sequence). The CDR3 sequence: CSARDGGLSAYNEQFF. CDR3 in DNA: TGCAGTGCTAGAGATGGTGGGCTTTCAGCCTACAATGAGCAGTTCTTC.

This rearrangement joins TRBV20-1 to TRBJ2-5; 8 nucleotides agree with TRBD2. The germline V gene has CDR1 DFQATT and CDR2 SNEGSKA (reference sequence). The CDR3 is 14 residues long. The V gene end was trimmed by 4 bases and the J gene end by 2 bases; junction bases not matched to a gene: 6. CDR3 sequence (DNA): TGCAGTGCTAATTCGCGGGGGGAACAAGAGACCCAGTACTTC. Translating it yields CSANSRGEQETQYF.

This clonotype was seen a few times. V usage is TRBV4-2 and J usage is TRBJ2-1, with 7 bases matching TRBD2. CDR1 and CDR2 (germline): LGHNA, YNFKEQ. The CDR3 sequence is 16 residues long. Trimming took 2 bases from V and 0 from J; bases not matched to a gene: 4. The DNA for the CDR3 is TGTGCCAGCAGCCAACCTGGCGGGAGCTCCTACAATGAGCAGTTCTTC. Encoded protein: CASSQPGGSSYNEQFF.

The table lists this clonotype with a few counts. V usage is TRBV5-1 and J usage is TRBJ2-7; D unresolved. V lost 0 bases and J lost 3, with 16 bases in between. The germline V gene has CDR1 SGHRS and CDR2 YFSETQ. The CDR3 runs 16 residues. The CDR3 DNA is TGCGCCAGCAGCTTGGCCCTAGGGTCTCGCGACTACGAGCAGTACTTC. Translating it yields CASSLALGSRDYEQYF.

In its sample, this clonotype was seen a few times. CDR3 bases: TGTGCCAGCAGACAAACAGGGATCGCGTCCCAGCATTTT. This gives the protein CASRQTGIASQHF. The chain couples TRBV6-2 or TRBV6-3 to TRBJ1-5; perhaps TRBD1 as D (6 bases). The V end lost 6 bases, the J end lost 11 bases, and 17 bases lay between the germline ends. The CDR3 loop spans 13 amino acids. The germline V gene encodes CDR1 MNHEY and CDR2 SVGEGT.

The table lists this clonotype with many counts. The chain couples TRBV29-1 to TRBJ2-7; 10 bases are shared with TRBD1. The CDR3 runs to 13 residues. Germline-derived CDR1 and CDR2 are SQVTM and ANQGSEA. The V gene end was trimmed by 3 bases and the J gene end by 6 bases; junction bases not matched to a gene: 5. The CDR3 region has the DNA TGCAGCGTTGAGGGGACAGGGGCATCCGAGCAGTACTTC. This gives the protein CSVEGTGASEQYF.

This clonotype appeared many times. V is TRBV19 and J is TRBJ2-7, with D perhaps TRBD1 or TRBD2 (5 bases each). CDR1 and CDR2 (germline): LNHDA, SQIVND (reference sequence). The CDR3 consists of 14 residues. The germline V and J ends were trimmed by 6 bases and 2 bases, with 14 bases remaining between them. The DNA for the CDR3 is TGTGCCAGTAGCGATAGGGGACGGACCTACGAGCAGTACTTC. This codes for CASSDRGRTYEQYF.

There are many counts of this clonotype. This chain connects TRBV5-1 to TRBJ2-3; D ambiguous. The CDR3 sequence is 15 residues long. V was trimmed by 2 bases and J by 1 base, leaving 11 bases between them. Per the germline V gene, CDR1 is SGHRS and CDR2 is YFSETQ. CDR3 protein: CASSFSGMGTDTQYF. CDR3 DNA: TGCGCCAGCAGCTTTTCGGGTATGGGCACAGATACGCAGTATTTT.

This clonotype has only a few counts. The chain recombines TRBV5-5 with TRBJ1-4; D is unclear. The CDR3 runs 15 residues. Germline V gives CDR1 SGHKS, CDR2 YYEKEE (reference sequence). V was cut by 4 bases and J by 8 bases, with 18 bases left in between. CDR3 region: CASSAVGDGEEKLFF. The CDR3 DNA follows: TGTGCCAGCAGCGCAGTCGGGGATGGGGAAGAAAAACTGTTTTTT.

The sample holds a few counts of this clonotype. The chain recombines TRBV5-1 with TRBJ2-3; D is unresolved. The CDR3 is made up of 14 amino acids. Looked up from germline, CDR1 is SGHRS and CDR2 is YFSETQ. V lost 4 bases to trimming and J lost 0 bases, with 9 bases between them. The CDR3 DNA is TGCGCCAGCAGCAAGACAACTAGCACAGATACGCAGTATTTT. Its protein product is CASSKTTSTDTQYF.

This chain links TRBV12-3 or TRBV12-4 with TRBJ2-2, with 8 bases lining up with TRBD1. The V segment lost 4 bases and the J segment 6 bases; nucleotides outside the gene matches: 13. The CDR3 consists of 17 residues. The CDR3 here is CASSSDRGTVGAGELFF. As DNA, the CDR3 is TGTGCCAGCAGTTCCGACAGGGGTACCGTAGGCGCCGGGGAGCTGTTTTTT.

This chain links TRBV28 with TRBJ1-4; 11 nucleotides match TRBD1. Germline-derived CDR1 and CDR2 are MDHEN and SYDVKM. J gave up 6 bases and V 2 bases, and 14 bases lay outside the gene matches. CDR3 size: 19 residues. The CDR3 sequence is CASSLPTGTGGRFYEKLFF. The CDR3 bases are TGTGCCAGCAGTTTACCAACCGGGACAGGGGGTCGGTTTTATGAAAAACTGTTTTTT.

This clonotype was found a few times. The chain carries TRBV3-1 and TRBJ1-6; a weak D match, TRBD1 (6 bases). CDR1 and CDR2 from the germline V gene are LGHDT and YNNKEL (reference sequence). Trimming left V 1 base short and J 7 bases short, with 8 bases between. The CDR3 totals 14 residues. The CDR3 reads CASSQGTVNSPLHF. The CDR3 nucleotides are TGTGCCAGCAGCCAAGGGACAGTGAATTCACCCCTCCACTTT.

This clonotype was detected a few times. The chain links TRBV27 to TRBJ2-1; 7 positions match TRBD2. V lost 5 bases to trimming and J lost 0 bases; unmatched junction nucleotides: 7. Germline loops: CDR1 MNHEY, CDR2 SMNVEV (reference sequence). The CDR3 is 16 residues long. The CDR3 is CASSTLAESSYNEQFF. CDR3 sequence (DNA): TGTGCCAGCAGTACCCTAGCGGAGAGCTCCTACAATGAGCAGTTCTTC.

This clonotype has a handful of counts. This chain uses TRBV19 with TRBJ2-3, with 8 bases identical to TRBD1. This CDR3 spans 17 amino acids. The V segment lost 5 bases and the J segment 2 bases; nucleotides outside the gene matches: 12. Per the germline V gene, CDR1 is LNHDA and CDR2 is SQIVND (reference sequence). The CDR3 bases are TGTGCCAGTAGTGCCCCAAGGAGGACAGGGCCCACAGATACGCAGTATTTT. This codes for CASSAPRRTGPTDTQYF. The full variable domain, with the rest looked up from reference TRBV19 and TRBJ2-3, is DGGITQSPKYLFRKEGQNVTLSCEQNLNHDAMYWYRQDPGQGLRLIYYSQIVNDFQKGDIAEGYSVSREKKESFPLTVTSAQKNPTAFYLCASSAPRRTGPTDTQYFGPGTRLTVL.

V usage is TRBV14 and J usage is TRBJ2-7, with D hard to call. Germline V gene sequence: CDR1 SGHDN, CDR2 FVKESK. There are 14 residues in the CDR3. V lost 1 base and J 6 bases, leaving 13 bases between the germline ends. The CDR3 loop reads CASSQVRWGGEQYF. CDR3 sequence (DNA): TGTGCCAGCAGCCAAGTTAGGTGGGGTGGCGAGCAGTACTTC. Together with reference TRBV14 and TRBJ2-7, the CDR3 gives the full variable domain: EAGVTQFPSHSVIEKGQTVTLRCDPISGHDNLYWYRRVMGKEIKFLLHFVKESKQDESGMPNNRFLAERTGGTYSTLKVQPAELEDSGVYFCASSQVRWGGEQYFGPGTRLTVT.

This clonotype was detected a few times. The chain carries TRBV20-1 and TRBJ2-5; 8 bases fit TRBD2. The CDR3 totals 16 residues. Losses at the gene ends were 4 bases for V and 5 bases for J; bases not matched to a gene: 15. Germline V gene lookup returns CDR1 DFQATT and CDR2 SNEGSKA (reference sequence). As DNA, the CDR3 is TGCAGTGCTAACCGACGCAAAAGCGGGAGAGGGGAGACCCAGTACTTC. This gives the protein CSANRRKSGRGETQYF.

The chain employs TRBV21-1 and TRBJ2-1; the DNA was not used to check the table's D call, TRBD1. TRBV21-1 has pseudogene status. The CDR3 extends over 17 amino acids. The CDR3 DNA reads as TGTGCCAGCGGCAGCACGGACCGGGACACCCTTATAAATGAGCAGTTCTTC. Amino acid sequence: CASGSTDRDTLINEQFF.

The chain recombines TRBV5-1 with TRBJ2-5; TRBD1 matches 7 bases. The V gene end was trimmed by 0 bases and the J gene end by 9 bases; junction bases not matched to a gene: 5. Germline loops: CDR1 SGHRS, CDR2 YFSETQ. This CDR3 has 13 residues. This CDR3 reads CASSLARTGAQYF. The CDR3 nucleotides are TGCGCCAGCAGCTTGGCCCGGACAGGTGCCCAGTACTTC.